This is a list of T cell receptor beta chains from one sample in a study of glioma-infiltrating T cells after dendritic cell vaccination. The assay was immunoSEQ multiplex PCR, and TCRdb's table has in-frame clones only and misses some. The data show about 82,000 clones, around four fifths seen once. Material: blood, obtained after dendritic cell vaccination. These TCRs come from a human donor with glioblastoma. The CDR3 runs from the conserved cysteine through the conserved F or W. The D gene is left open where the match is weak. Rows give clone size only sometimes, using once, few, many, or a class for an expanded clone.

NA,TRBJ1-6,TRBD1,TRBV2,CASSGTGNNNSPLHF,TGTGCCAGCAGTGGGACAGGGAACAATAATTCACCCCTCCACTTT
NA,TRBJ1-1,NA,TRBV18,CASSPPGRNTEAFF,TGTGCCAGCTCACCACCCGGGAGGAACACTGAAGCTTTCTTT
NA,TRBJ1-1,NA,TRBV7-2,CASSLLAGNTEAFF,TGTGCCAGCAGCCTCCTGGCGGGGAACACTGAAGCTTTCTTT
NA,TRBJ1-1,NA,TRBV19,CASSPGMRAFF,TGTGCCAGTAGTCCAGGGATGCGAGCTTTCTTT
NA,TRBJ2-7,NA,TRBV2,CASIRQTYEQYF,TGTGCCAGCATTCGCCAGACCTACGAGCAGTACTTC
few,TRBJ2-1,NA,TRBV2,CASSSDRYNEQFF,TGTGCCAGCAGCTCCGACAGGTACAATGAGCAGTTCTTC
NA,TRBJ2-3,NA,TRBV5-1,CASSLETLRTDTQYF,TGCGCCAGCAGCTTGGAAACTCTCAGGACAGATACGCAGTATTTT
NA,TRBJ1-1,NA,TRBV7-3,CASRLTTGDTEAFF,TGTGCCAGCAGGCTGACGACCGGGGATACTGAAGCTTTCTTT
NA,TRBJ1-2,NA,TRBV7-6,CASSLVGSGRGNYGYTF,TGTGCCAGCAGCTTAGTAGGGTCGGGCAGGGGCAACTATGGCTACACCTTC
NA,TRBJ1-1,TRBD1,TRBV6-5,CASSQGTGAEAFF,TGTGCCAGCAGTCAAGGGACAGGGGCTGAAGCTTTCTTT
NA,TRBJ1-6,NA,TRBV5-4,CASRFDRVDSPLHF,TGTGCCAGCAGGTTTGACAGAGTCGATTCACCCCTCCACTTT
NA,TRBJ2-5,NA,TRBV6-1,CASSESRVQETQYF,TGTGCCAGCAGTGAATCCCGGGTACAAGAGACCCAGTACTTC
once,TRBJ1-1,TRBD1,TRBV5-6,CASSGGTGGWGTEAFF,TGTGCCAGCAGCGGCGGGACAGGGGGCTGGGGAACTGAAGCTTTCTTT
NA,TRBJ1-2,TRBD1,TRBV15,CATSRAETGKSGYTF,TGTGCCACCAGCAGAGCCGAGACAGGGAAGAGTGGCTACACCTTC
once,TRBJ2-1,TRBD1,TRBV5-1,CASSVPGTGIEQFF,TGCGCCAGCAGCGTCCCCGGGACAGGAATTGAGCAGTTCTTC
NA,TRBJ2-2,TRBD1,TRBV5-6,CASSWGTGQTGELFF,TGTGCCAGCAGCTGGGGGACAGGTCAAACCGGGGAGCTGTTTTTT
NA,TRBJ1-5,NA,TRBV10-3,CAISESVGVGNQPQHF,TGTGCCATCAGTGAGTCTGTGGGCGTGGGCAATCAGCCCCAGCATTTT
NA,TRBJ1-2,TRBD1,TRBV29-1,CNAGQGSNYGYTF,TGCAACGCCGGACAGGGGTCCAACTATGGCTACACCTTC
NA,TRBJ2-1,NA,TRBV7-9,CAITLGNYNEQFF,TGTGCCATCACCTTAGGTAACTACAATGAGCAGTTCTTC
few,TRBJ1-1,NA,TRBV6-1,CASSEVTSGGGTEAFF,TGTGCCAGCAGTGAAGTTACTTCGGGGGGGGGCACTGAAGCTTTCTTT
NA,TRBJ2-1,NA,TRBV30,CAWSENSSYNEQFF,TGTGCCTGGAGTGAAAACAGCTCCTACAATGAGCAGTTCTTC
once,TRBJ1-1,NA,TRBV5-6,CASSGTGSEAFF,TGTGCCAGCAGCGGCACAGGGAGTGAAGCTTTCTTT
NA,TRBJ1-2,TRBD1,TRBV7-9,CAGGQGEGSVYGYTF,TGTGCCGGGGGACAGGGTGAGGGTAGCGTCTATGGCTACACCTTC
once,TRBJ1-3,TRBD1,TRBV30,CAWRLSGGGNTIYF,TGTGCCTGGAGACTTTCAGGGGGAGGAAACACCATATATTTT
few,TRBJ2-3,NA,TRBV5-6,CASSNRQPDTDTQYF,TGTGCCAGCAGCAACCGACAGCCCGACACAGATACGCAGTATTTT
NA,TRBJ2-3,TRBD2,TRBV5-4,CASSGKLAGGTDTQYF,TGTGCCAGCAGCGGTAAACTAGCGGGGGGCACAGATACGCAGTATTTT
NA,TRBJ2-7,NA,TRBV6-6,CASSRRASYEQYF,TGTGCCAGCAGTCGCAGGGCTTCCTACGAGCAGTACTTC
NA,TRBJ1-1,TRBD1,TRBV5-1,CASSSEPTGIETEAFF,TGCGCCAGCAGCTCTGAACCGACAGGGATTGAAACTGAAGCTTTCTTT
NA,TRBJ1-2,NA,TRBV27,CASSDRGFVYGYTF,TGTGCCAGCAGTGACCGCGGGTTCGTCTATGGCTACACCTTC
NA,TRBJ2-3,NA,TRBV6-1,CASSERFGGSRDTQYF,TGTGCCAGCAGTGAAAGGTTCGGGGGTTCGAGAGATACGCAGTATTTT
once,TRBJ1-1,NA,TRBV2,CASRRGMNTEAFF,TGTGCCAGCAGGCGAGGTATGAACACTGAAGCTTTCTTT
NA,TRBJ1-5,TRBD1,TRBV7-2,CASSTGGGQPQHF,TGTGCCAGCAGCACAGGGGGTGGACAGCCCCAGCATTTT
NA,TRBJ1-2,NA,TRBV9,CASSVAEGRGLITF,TGTGCCAGCAGCGTAGCAGAGGGCAGGGGCTTAATCACCTTC
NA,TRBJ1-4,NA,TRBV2,CASSETGSGRNEKLFF,TGTGCCAGCAGTGAAACAGGGTCGGGAAGAAATGAAAAACTGTTTTTT
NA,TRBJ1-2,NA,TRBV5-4,CASSRPTGTYGYTF,TGTGCCAGCAGCCGCCCAACAGGGACGTATGGCTACACCTTC